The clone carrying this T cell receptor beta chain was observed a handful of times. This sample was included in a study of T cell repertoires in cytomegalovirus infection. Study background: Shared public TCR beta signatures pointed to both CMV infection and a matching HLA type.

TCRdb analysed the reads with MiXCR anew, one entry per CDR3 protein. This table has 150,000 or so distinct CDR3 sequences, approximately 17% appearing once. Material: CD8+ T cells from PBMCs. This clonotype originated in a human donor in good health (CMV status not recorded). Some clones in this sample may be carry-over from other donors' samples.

CDR3 nucleotides: TGTGCCAGCAGCTTAAACAAGTTCTATGGCTACACCTTC. Translation gives CASSLNKFYGYTF. The chain joins TRBV5-6 to TRBJ1-2; no definite D call. V lost 2 bases, J lost 4 bases, and 9 bases lay in between. The CDR3 spans 13 residues. Germline-derived CDR1 and CDR2 are SGHDT and YYEEEE.